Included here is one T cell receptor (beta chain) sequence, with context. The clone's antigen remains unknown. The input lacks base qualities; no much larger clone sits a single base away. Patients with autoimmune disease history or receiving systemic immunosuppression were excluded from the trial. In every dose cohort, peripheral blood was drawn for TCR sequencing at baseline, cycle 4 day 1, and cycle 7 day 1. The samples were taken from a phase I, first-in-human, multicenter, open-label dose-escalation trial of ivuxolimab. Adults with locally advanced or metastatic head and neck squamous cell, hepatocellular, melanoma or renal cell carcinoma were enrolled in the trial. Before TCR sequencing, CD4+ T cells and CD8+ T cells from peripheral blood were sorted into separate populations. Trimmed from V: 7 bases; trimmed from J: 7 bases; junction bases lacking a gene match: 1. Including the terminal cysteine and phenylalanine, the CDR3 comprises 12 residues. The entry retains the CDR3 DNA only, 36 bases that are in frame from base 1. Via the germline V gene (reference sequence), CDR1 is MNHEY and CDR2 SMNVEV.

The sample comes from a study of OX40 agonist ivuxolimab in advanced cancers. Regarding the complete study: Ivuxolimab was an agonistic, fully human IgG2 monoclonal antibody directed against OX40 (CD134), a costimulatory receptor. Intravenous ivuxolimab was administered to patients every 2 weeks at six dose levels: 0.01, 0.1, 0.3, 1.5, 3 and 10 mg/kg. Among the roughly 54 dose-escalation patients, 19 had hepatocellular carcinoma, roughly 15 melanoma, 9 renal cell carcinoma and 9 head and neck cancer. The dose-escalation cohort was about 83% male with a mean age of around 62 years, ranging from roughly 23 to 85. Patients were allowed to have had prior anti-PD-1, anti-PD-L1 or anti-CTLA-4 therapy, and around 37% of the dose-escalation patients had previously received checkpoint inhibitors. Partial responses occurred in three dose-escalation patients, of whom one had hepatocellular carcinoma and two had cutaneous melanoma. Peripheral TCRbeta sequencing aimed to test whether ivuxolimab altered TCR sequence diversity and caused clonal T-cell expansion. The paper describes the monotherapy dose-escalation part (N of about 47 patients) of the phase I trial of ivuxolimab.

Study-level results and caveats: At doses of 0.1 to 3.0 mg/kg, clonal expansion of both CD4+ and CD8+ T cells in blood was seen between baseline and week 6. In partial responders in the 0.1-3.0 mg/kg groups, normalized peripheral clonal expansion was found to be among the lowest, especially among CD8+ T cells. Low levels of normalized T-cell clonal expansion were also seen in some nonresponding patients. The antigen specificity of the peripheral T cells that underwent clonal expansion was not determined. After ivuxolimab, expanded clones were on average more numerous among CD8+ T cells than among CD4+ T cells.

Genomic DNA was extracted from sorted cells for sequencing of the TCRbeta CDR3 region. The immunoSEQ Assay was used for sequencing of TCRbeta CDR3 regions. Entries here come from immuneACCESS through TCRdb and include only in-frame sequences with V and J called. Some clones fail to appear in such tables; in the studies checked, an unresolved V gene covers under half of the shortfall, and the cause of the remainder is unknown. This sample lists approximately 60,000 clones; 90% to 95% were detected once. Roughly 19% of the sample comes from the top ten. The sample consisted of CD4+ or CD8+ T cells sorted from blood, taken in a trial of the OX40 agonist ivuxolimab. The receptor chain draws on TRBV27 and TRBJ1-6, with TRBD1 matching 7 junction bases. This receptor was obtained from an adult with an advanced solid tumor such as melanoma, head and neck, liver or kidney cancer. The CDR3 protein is CASTTGNSPLHF. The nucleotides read TGTGCCAGCACGACAGGGAATTCACCCCTCCACTTT.